This paragraph reports one T cell receptor beta chain. The antigen this receptor binds is unknown. No base quality information exists; no much larger clone differs at one position. The sample is drawn from a study of blood T cells in healthy people across ages (dated by TCRdb to 2015 to 2017). A note on the overall study: In model experiments, template switching captured about one uniquely barcoded TCR beta cDNA molecule for every two T cells. Using deep sequencing normalized with unique cDNA molecular identifiers, the study measured how TCR beta repertoire diversity changes with age. The donors were divided into four age groups: young (average around 15 years), middle-aged (around 41), aged (about 61) and long-lived (roughly 82). Donors of different ages were randomly distributed across sequencing lanes to avoid experimental bias. For two donors (one aged 18 to 30 and one aged 80 or older), the study analyzed two additional independent replicas of 1 million unique cDNA reads from the same blood draw. On the study overall, not on this receptor specifically: Compared with the aged group, more naive CD4+ T cells, fewer expanded clones and increased TCR diversity were shown by the long-lived group, suggesting age selection. As age increased, observed TCR beta diversity per million T cells dropped in a roughly linear way, and a significant reduction was already evident by age approximately 40. Estimates of total diversity from one million sequenced T cells were regarded as lower bounds and underestimates. The percentage of naive T cells measured by flow cytometry correlated strongly with observed TCR beta diversity. Because the CMV infection status of the donors was unknown, age-related changes in expanded clonotypes may potentially have been confounded. Since profiling was done on bulk unsorted PBMCs, naive and antigen-experienced compartments could not be conclusively compared.

The 40 or so donors, aged roughly 6 to 95 years, were systemically healthy Caucasian individuals from Russia. Each donor gave approximately 10 milliliters of peripheral blood, collected into EDTA-treated Vacutainer tubes. Ficoll-Paque density-gradient centrifugation was used to isolate PBMCs, with at least 7 million per sample. Trizol reagent was used to extract total RNA from PBMCs, with at least 6 micrograms per sample. Naive CD45RAhigh/CD27high T cell percentages were measured by flow cytometry on a PBMC aliquot from every donor. The CDR3, from cysteine to phenylalanine, totals 16 residues. Only CDR3 DNA is held: 48 bases, read in frame from base 1. The V end gives up 5 bases and the J end 1 base, leaving 5 bases in the junction not matched to a gene. CDR1 and CDR2 were assigned from the germline V gene as MGHDK and SYGVNS. The receptor library was made with 5' RACE. TCRdb lists the instrument as Illumina HiSeq 2500. A second PCR of about 6 to 11 cycles was performed with a sample-barcoded 5' primer and a J-beta primer mix. A template-switch 5' adaptor carrying 12 random nucleotides introduced a unique molecular identifier onto each TCR beta cDNA molecule. At least 2.5 million CDR3-containing paired-end reads were obtained from each sample. First-strand cDNA was synthesized from all RNA with the Mint cDNA synthesis kit, primed by a TRBC-specific oligonucleotide. After uracil-DNA glycosylase treatment, a first 18-cycle PCR used universal primers M1SS and BC2_uni_R on all cDNA. The authors' analysis ran thus. For normalization, 1 million high-quality reads were randomly selected from each sample, with every read carrying a distinct molecular identifier. Reads with shared molecular identifiers were discarded instead of being binned into consensus sequences. MiTCR, with a Q25 quality threshold and the strictest error-elimination algorithm, was used for CDR3 identification, clonotype clustering and error correction. A nonparametric unseen species model with Euler transformation was used to estimate a lower bound on total TCR beta diversity. TCRdb reprocessed the public reads (quality trimming at Q25 with fastp, clone calling with MiXCR) and kept in-frame beta chains. Rows are unified per CDR3 protein, each entry keeping the most common DNA and genes. The V and J calls and clone size come from TCRdb's table, not from the authors' own analysis. In all, the sample holds roughly 800,000 distinct CDR3 sequences, and roughly 50% of those were seen once. Roughly 20% of the sample is in the top ten clones.

The sequencing sample was made of blood. The V and J genes are TRBV25-1 and TRBJ2-6; 7 of the junction bases match TRBD1. This receptor was identified in a man aged 25 to 40 in good health. The CDR3 protein sequence reads: CASSNTGVSGANVLTF. The sequenced DNA: TGTGCCAGCAGTAACACAGGGGTGTCTGGGGCCAACGTCCTGACTTTC.